This T cell receptor beta chain emerged from a study of T-cell reconstitution after alpha-beta-depleted transplantation in children. Study outcomes and limitations: Most T-cell counts and diversity one year after the transplant came from T cells that were newly produced. Surviving recipient T cells and thymic progenitors underlay high day-60 TCRbeta diversity in some patients.

The table lists this clonotype with a few counts. Its antigen is undetermined. Preparation of the TCRbeta library used unique molecular identifiers. One entry per CDR3 protein, called by TCRdb with MiXCR from the PCR reads. The data contain 60,000 to 85,000 distinct CDR3 sequences, 15% to 20% of them singletons. The CDR3 has 14 amino acids. In germline, CDR1 is SEHNR, CDR2 FQNEAQ (reference sequence). V lost 6 bases and J 3 bases, leaving 13 bases between the germline ends. The chain carries TRBV7-9 and TRBJ2-3; D call uncertain. The receptor comes from a male patient between 2 and 15 years old who had a stem cell transplant for acute lymphoblastic leukemia, so the T cells may come from the graft donor. Sequences were derived from PBMCs, mostly from graft donor cells, sampled 360 days after TCRalphabeta/CD19-depleted stem cell transplant. DNA for the CDR3: TGTGCCAGCAGTTTGTCGGCGGAGACAGATACGCAGTATTTT. As protein: CASSLSAETDTQYF.